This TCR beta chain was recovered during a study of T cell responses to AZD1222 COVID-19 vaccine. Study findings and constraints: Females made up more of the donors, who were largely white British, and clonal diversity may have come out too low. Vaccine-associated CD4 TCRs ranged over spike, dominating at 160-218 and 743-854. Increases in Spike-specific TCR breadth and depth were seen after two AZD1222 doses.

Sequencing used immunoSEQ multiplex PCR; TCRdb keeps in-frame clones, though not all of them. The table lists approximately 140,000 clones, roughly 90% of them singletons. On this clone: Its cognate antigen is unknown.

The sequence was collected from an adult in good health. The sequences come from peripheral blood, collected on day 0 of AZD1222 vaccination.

The CDR3 DNA follows: TGCGCCAGCAGCTTGGCCCCCCCCGGGACAGCAACTGAAGCTTTCTTT. Translating gives CASSLAPPGTATEAFF. This chain uses TRBV5-1 with TRBJ1-1; TRBD1 matches 7 bases. Germline V gene data show CDR1 as SGHRS and CDR2 as YFSETQ. The CDR3 sequence is 16 residues long. V gave up 0 bases and J gave up 5 bases; unmatched junction bases: 10.